A single sample gave rise to the 11 T cell receptor beta chains below, sequenced in a study of shared clonotypes between healthy human individuals. The data were produced by immunoSEQ multiplex PCR, yet TCRdb's version contains in-frame clones alone and is incomplete. This sample has roughly 2.1 million clones, with roughly 91% found just once. CD45RO-negative CD8 cells positively selected for CCR7 made up the naive population, which excluded terminally differentiated effector memory CD45RA+ cells. Source material: naive CD8+ T cells from PBMCs. All receptors derive from a man younger than 35 in good health. Some clones in this sample may be carry-over from other donors' samples.

The J gene is TRBJ1-2, the V gene TRBV7-9; possibly TRBD1 for D (5 bases). V was pared by 6 bases and J by 5 bases, with 25 bases between. Germline lookup yields CDR1 SEHNR and CDR2 FQNEAQ (reference sequence). The CDR3 contains 17 residues. The CDR3 protein is CASSRITSQVRGYGYTF. In DNA, the CDR3 is TGTGCCAGCAGTCGAATCACGTCACAGGTGCGAGGGTATGGCTACACCTTC. The full variable domain, with the rest looked up from reference TRBV7-9 and TRBJ1-2, is DTGVSQNPRHKITKRGQNVTFRCDPISEHNRLYWYRQTLGQGPEFLTYFQNEAQLEKSRLLSDRFSAERPKGSFSTLEIQRTEQGDSAMYLCASSRITSQVRGYGYTFGSGTRLTVV.

This chain joins TRBV21-1 and TRBJ1-1. TRBV21-1 is a pseudogene locus. CDR3 length: 14 amino acids. CDR3 in DNA: TGTGCCAGCAGCTACCGGGCCATGAACACTGAAGCTTTCTTT. This gives the protein CASSYRAMNTEAFF.

This chain links TRBV27 with TRBJ1-2, with a weak D call TRBD1 (5 bases). This CDR3 is 15 amino acids long. Trimming pared 5 bases from V and 0 bases from J, leaving 13 bases between. Germline V CDR1 and CDR2: MNHEY, SMNVEV (reference sequence). The chain's CDR3 is CASSPPGRANYGYTF. For the CDR3, the DNA is TGTGCCAGCAGTCCCCCAGGGAGAGCTAACTATGGCTACACCTTC.

This clone was recorded only once. The chain carries TRBV9 and TRBJ2-7; TRBD2 aligns across 11 bases. The CDR3 is 13 amino acids. Per the germline V gene, CDR1 is SGDLS and CDR2 is YYNGEE. V trimming: 3 bases; J trimming: 5 bases; junction bases outside the gene matches: 1. The CDR3 nucleotides read TGTGCCAGCAGCGCGGGACTAGCGGACGAGCAGTACTTC. The encoded protein is CASSAGLADEQYF.

This rearrangement joins TRBV6-1 to TRBJ1-5, with D uncertain. Germline assignment: CDR1 MNHNS and CDR2 SASEGT. This CDR3 contains 15 residues. Trimming left V 1 base short and J 4 bases short, with 11 bases between. CDR3 sequence: CASSEVSGGNQPQHF. In nucleotides, the CDR3 is TGTGCCAGCAGTGAAGTATCAGGTGGTAATCAGCCCCAGCATTTT.

A note on this clone: Other DNA sequences in the same sample also yield this CDR3. J is TRBJ2-1 and V is TRBV27; unclear D gene. Trimming cost V 5 bases and J 0 bases, with 11 bases left between them. Per germline, CDR1 MNHEY and CDR2 SMNVEV (reference sequence). CDR3 length: 15 amino acids. The CDR3 protein is CASSLDLSSYNEQFF. In DNA, the CDR3 is TGTGCCAGCAGTCTCGACTTAAGCTCCTACAATGAGCAGTTCTTC.

The chain has TRBV7-9 and TRBJ2-7; TRBD1 aligns across 8 bases. The CDR3 has 17 amino acids. Looked up from germline, CDR1 is SEHNR and CDR2 is FQNEAQ (reference sequence). Unmatched junction bases numbered 13, after V lost 5 bases and J lost 1 base. This CDR3 is CASSTPRQGLLSYEQYF. The CDR3 nucleotides are TGTGCCAGCAGCACCCCGCGACAGGGGTTGTTATCCTACGAGCAGTACTTC.

This clone has more than one count but fewer than ten. The chain recombines TRBV30 with TRBJ1-2; no firm D call. This CDR3 has 11 amino acids. Looked up from germline, CDR1 is GTSNPN and CDR2 is SVGIG (reference sequence). V was trimmed by 0 bases and J by 8 bases, leaving 7 bases between them. The CDR3 sequence is CAWSVQSGYTF. CDR3 nucleotide sequence: TGTGCCTGGAGTGTACAATCGGGCTACACCTTC. The full variable domain, its missing parts supplied by reference TRBV30 and TRBJ1-2, is SQTIHQWPATLVQPVGSPLSLECTVEGTSNPNLYWYRQAAGRGLQLLFYSVGIGQISSEVPQNLSASRPQDRQFILSSKKLLLSDSGFYLCAWSVQSGYTFGSGTRLTVV.

The rearrangement links TRBV9 to TRBJ2-6, with D uncertain. Looked up from germline, CDR1 is SGDLS and CDR2 is YYNGEE. CDR3 length: 20 amino acids. Between the trimmed V and J ends, which lost 0 bases and 4 bases, there was a span of 23 bases. As DNA, the CDR3 is TGTGCCAGCAGCGTAGCCCTAGGAGTGCCTCGACCTATGGGGGCCAACGTCCTGACTTTC. Translating it yields CASSVALGVPRPMGANVLTF. The variable domain in full, completed from reference TRBV9 and TRBJ2-6, reads DSGVTQTPKHLITATGQRVTLRCSPRSGDLSVYWYQQSLDQGLQFLIQYYNGEERAKGNILERFSAQQFPDLHSELNLSSLELGDSALYFCASSVALGVPRPMGANVLTFGAGSRLTVL.

This clone has just one count. The V gene is TRBV29-1, the J gene TRBJ2-2; TRBD2 might be the D (6 bases). Germline V gene data show CDR1 as SQVTM and CDR2 as ANQGSEA. With 2 bases removed from V and 6 bases from J, the gap between germline ends came to 13 bases. There are 14 residues in the CDR3. The CDR3 spells CSVESRREPGELFF. Here the CDR3 DNA reads TGCAGCGTTGAAAGTCGTCGGGAGCCCGGGGAGCTGTTTTTT.

This chain connects TRBV5-6 to TRBJ1-1, with unresolved D. Germline CDR1 SGHDT, CDR2 YYEEEE. Trimming cost V 4 bases and J 4 bases, with 14 bases left between them. The CDR3 length is 14 residues. CDR3 nucleotides: TGTGCCAGCAGCCCCCCGGTTGGAAGCACTGAAGCTTTCTTT. It is translated as CASSPPVGSTEAFF.